This T cell receptor (beta chain) was captured by sequencing in a study of blood T cells in healthy people across ages. Whole-study findings and limits: Older age coincided with a roughly linear decline in TCR beta diversity per million T cells.

About this clonotype itself: Its antigen remains unidentified.

Researchers report isolating at least 7 million PBMCs per sample. CDR3 size: 16 residues. V shed 4 bases, J shed 7 bases, and the junction held 8 bases outside the gene matches. Germline loops: CDR1 SGHDN, CDR2 FVKESK. Alongside a J-beta primer mix, a sample-barcoded 5' primer served in a second PCR lasting about 7 to 11 cycles. A tag from a template-switch adaptor with 12 random nucleotides marked each cDNA molecule. One entry per CDR3 protein results from TCRdb running MiXCR on the 5' RACE reads. This table has 850,000 to 1,300,000 distinct CDR3 sequences, around 43% appearing once. The sequence was obtained from an older woman in good health. The rearrangement links TRBV14 to TRBJ2-6; 9 nucleotides match TRBD1. Sample: blood. The CDR3 protein is CASSPRQGGFANVLTF. In DNA form, the CDR3 reads TGTGCCAGCAGCCCTAGACAGGGGGGCTTTGCCAACGTCCTGACTTTC.